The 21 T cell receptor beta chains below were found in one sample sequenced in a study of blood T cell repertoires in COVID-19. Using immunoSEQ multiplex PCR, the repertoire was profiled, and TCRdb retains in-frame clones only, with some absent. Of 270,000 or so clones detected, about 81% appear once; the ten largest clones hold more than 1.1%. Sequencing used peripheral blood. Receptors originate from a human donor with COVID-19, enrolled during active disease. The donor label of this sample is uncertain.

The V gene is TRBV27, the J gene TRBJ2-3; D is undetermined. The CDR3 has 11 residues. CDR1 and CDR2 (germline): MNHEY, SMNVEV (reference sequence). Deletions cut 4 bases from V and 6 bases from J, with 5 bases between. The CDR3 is CASSSLDTQYF. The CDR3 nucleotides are TGTGCCAGCAGTTCCCTGGATACGCAGTATTTT.

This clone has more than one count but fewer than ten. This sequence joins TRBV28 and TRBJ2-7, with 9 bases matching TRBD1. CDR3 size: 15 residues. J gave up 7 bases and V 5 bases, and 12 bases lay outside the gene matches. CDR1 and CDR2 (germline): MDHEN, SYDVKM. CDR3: CASSAPGQGRREQYF. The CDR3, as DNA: TGTGCCAGCAGTGCGCCGGGACAGGGACGGCGGGAGCAGTACTTC.

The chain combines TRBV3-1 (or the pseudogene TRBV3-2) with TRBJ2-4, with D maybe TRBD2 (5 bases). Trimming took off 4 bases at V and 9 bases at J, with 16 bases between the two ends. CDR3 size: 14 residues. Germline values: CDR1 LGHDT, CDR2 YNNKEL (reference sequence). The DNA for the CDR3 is TGTGCCAGCAGCCCCCGACGGGGTGACGGCATTCAGTACTTC. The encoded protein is CASSPRRGDGIQYF.

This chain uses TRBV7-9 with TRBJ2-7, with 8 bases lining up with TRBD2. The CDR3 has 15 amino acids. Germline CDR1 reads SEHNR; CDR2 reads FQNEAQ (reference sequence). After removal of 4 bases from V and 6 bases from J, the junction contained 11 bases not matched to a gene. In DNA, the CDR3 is TGTGCCAGCAGCTCCTCCGGGACTAGGGCGGGCGAGCAGTACTTC. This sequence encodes CASSSSGTRAGEQYF.

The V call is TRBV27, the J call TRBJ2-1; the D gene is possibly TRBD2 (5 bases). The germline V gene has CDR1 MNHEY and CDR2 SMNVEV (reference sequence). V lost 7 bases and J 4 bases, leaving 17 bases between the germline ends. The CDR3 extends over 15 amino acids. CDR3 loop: CASTFRSGVYNEQFF. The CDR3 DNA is TGTGCCAGCACCTTTCGCAGCGGAGTTTACAATGAGCAGTTCTTC.

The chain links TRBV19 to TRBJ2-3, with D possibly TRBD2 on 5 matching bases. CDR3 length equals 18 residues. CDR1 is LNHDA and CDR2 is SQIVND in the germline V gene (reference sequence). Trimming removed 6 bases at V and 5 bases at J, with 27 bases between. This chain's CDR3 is CASSPGRTGGPWGDTQYF. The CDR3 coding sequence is TGTGCCAGTAGCCCCGGGCGAACTGGCGGGCCTTGGGGAGATACGCAGTATTTT.

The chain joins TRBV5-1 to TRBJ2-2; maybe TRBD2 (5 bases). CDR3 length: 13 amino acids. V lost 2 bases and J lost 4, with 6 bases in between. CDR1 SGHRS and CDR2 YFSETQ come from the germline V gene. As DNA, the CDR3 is TGCGCCAGCAGCTTTACTAGCACCGGGGAGCTGTTTTTT. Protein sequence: CASSFTSTGELFF.

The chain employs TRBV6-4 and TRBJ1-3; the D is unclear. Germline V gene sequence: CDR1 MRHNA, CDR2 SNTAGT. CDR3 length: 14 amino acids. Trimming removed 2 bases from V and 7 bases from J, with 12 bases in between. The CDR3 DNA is TGTGCCAGCAGTGACATCGGACTAGGCAACACCATATATTTT. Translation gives CASSDIGLGNTIYF.

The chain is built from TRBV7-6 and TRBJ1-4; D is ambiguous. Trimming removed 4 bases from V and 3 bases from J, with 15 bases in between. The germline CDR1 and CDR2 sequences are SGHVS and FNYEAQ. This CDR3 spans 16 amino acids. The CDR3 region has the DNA TGTGCCAGCAGCTCCCTAGGGAGTACGGCTAATGAAAAACTGTTTTTT. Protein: CASSSLGSTANEKLFF.

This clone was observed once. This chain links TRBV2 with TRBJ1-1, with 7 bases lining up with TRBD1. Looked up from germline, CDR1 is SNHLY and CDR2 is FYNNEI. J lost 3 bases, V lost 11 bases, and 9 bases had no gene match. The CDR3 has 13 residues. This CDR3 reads CAATGSRYTEAFF. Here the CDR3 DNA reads TGTGCCGCGACAGGGAGTAGGTACACTGAAGCTTTCTTT.

CDR3: CASSPGLQSYGYTF. The CDR3 DNA sequence: TGTGCCAGTAGCCCGGGACTGCAGAGCTATGGCTACACCTTC. This chain links TRBV19 with TRBJ1-2; D possibly corresponds to TRBD1 (5 bases). This CDR3 is built from 14 residues. From germline, CDR1 is LNHDA and CDR2 SQIVND (reference sequence). V lost 6 bases to trimming and J lost 4 bases, with 15 bases between them.

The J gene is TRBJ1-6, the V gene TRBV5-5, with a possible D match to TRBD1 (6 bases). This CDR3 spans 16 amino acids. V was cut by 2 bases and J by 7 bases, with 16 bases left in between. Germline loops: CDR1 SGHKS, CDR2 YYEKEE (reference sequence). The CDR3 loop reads CASSLTFTGPNSPLHF. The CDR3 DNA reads TGTGCCAGCAGCTTAACGTTCACAGGGCCGAATTCACCCCTCCACTTT.

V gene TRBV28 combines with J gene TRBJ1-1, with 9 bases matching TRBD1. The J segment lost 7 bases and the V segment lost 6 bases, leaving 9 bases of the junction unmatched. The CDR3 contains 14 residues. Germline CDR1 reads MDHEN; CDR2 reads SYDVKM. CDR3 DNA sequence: TGTGCCAGCAGCCAATCCGGGACAGGGTATGAAGCTTTCTTT. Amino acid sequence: CASSQSGTGYEAFF.

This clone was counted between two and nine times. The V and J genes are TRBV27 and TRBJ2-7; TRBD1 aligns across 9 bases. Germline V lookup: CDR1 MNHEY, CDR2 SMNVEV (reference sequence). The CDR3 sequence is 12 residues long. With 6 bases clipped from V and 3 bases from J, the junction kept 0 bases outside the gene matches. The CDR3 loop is CASRGQGYEQYF. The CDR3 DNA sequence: TGTGCCAGCAGGGGACAGGGCTACGAGCAGTACTTC.

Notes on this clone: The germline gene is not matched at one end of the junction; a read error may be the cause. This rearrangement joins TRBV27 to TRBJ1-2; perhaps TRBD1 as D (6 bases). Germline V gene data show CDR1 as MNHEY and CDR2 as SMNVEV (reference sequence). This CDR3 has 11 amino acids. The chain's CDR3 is CASRSLTGLIF. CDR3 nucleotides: TGTGCCAGCAGAAGTCTAACAGGGCTAATATTC.

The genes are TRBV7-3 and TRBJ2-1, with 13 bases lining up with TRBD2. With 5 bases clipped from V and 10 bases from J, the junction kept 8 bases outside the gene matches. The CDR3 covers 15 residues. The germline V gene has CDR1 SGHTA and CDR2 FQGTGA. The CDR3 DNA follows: TGTGCCAGCAGCGCTACCGGGACTAGCGGGGCCGAGCAGTTCTTC. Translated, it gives CASSATGTSGAEQFF.

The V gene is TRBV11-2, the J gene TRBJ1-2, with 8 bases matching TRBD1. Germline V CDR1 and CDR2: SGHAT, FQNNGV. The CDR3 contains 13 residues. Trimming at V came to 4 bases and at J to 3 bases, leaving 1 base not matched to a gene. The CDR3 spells CASSWGQDYGYTF. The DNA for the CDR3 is TGTGCCAGCAGCTGGGGACAGGACTATGGCTACACCTTC.

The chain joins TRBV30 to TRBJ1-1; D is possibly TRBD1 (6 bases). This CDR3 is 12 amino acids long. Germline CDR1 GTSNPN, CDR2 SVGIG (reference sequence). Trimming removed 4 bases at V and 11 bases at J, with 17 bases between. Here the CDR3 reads CAWMRGTGSAFF. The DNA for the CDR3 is TGTGCCTGGATGAGGGGCACAGGGTCGGCTTTCTTT.

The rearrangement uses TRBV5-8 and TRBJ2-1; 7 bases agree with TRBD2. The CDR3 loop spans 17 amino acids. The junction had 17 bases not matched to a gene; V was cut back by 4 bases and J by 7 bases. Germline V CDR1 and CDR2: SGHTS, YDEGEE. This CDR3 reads CASSHLGVRPGGNEQFF. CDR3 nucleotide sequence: TGTGCCAGCAGCCACTTAGGGGTGCGCCCCGGGGGGAATGAGCAGTTCTTC.

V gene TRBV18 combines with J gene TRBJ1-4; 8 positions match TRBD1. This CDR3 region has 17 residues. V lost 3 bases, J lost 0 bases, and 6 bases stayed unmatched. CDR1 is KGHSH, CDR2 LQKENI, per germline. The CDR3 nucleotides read TGTGCCAGCTCACCGAACCAGGGGGCAGCAACTAATGAAAAACTGTTTTTT. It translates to CASSPNQGAATNEKLFF.

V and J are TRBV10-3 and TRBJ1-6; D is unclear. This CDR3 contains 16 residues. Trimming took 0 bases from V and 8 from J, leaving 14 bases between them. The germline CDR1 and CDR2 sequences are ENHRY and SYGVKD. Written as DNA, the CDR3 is TGTGCCATCAGTGAGTCGACGGGGAGGGCTGATTCACCCCTCCACTTT. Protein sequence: CAISESTGRADSPLHF.